These 2 T cell receptor beta chains share one sample of origin, sequenced in a study of cytomegalovirus exposure and HLA in healthy donors. The primer mix had 60 Vbeta and 13 Jbeta primers. TCRdb's copy holds only in-frame clones and misses some; the assay was immunoSEQ multiplex PCR. The sample has 200,000 to 250,000 clones, approximately 80% seen once. The sequencing input was PBMCs. The receptors were gathered from a woman aged 55 to 70 in good health and CMV-seropositive.

The chain links TRBV6-1 to TRBJ1-2; D is ambiguous. The CDR3 is 14 residues long. V gave up 7 bases and J gave up 0 bases, with 12 bases separating them. Germline-derived CDR1 and CDR2 are MNHNS and SASEGT. The CDR3 DNA is TGTGCCAGCATATTGCAGTCCCCTAACTATGGCTACACCTTC. This encodes CASILQSPNYGYTF.

This chain uses TRBV7-9 with TRBJ2-2, with D possibly matching TRBD1 (5 bases). V was trimmed by 3 bases and J by 0 bases, leaving 17 bases between them. The CDR3 runs to 18 residues. Germline CDR1 SEHNR, CDR2 FQNEAQ (reference sequence). The CDR3 nucleotides are TGTGCCAGCAGCTTCTCGACAGTGAGTCTAACGAACACCGGGGAGCTGTTTTTT. Its protein product is CASSFSTVSLTNTGELFF.